This T cell receptor (beta chain) derives from a study of blood T cell repertoires in COVID-19. The protocol was immunoSEQ multiplex PCR, while the TCRdb copy is restricted to in-frame clones and leaves out a portion. The data hold a few hundred thousand clones, with around 82% observed a single time. Trimming removed 7 bases at V and 6 bases at J, with 18 bases between. The CDR3 length is 13 residues. Germline V gene data show CDR1 as SQVTM and CDR2 as ANQGSEA. The source material was peripheral blood. This sequence joins TRBV29-1 and TRBJ1-1; maybe TRBD1 (6 bases). The sequence was obtained from a woman older than 75 with acute or convalescent COVID-19. The CDR3 sequence is CSATKGGFPEAFF. In DNA form, the CDR3 reads TGCAGCGCCACAAAGGGGGGGTTTCCTGAAGCTTTCTTT.